This T cell receptor (beta chain) was recovered during a study of blood T cell repertoires in COVID-19 (dated by TCRdb to the early 2020s). In the study overall: The collaborator samples originated in the United States, Italy and Spain and spanned the acute and convalescent phases of COVID-19. Where HLA class I and class II types were available, the types were taken from metadata supplied by the sample provider, not from assay-based typing. The material from the prospective study consisted of cDNA or gDNA derived from T cells, B-cell-depleted T cells, or PBMCs. Sample metadata almost always included a de-identified subject ID, COVID-19 status, age in years and sex. Deeply sampled blood TCRbeta repertoires from subjects exposed to, actively infected with, or recovered from COVID-19 were included in the dataset. The samples were drawn from the first 160 participants of the ongoing ImmuneRACE study and from more than 1,000 subjects provided by 6 global collaborators. A freely available public database, intended as a resource for researchers studying the immune response to SARS-CoV-2, is where the repertoires were released. Study-wide findings and limitations: The amount of clinical and demographic metadata varied by source and participant and was provided uncurated.

TCRbeta CDR3 regions were amplified from genomic DNA using the immunoSEQ Assay, a bias-controlled multiplex PCR. For the original study's pipeline: The number of nucleated cells in each sample was estimated by amplification of reference gene primers within the assay. To quantify the absolute abundance of each unique TCRbeta CDR3 rearrangement, sequence reads were collapsed and filtered. Productive Simpson clonality was computed per sample as the square root of Simpson's diversity index over productive rearrangements. The clones in this table, taken by TCRdb from immuneACCESS, are in-frame only. Not every clone is retained; where verified, under half of the shortfall comes from an unresolved V gene, and the cause of the rest is unknown. Clone size and V and J calls were adopted from that table, with D and trimming inferred from the DNA. Here the sample has over 90,000 clones; around 73% occur a single time. Of the sample, about 9% is held by the ten largest clones.

The collaborating institutions used their own protocols to collect whole blood in K2EDTA tubes. For TCRbeta analysis, collaborator samples were shipped as frozen whole blood, as isolated PBMCs, or as DNA extracted from either sample type. With regard to this clone: The target of this receptor is not known. No much larger clone is present one base from it, and per-base qualities are unavailable. The same CDR3 can be traced to other DNA sequences in this sample.

Based on the germline V gene (reference sequence), the CDR1 and CDR2 sequences are MNHNY and SVGAGI. Here V drops 4 bases and J drops 4 bases, and the junction holds 8 bases not matched to any gene. Taken from cysteine to phenylalanine, the CDR3 has 16 residues. Just the 48-base CDR3 DNA is kept, in frame starting at base 1. The sequenced sample consisted of peripheral blood. Recombination connected TRBV6-6 to TRBJ2-1, with TRBD2 identical over 9 junction bases. The TCR was taken from a man aged 55 to 70 with active or convalescent COVID-19. The sequenced DNA is TGTGCCAGCAGTTCAAGTAGCGGGAGCTCTTACAATGAGCAGTTCTTC. This yields the protein CASSSSSGSSYNEQFF.